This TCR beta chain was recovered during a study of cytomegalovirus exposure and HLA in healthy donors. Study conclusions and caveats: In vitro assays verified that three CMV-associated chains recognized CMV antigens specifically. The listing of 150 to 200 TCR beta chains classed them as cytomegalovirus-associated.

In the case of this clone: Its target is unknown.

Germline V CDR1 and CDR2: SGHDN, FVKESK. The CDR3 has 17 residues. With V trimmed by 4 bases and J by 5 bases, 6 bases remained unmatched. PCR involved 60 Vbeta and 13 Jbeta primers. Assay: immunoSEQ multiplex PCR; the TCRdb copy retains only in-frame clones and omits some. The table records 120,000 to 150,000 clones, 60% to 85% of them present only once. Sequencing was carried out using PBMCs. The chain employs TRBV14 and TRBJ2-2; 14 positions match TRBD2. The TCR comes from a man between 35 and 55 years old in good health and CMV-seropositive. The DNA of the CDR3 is TGTGCCAGCAGCCCGATCAGGACTAGCGGGAGGACCGGGGAGCTGTTTTTT. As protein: CASSPIRTSGRTGELFF.